This T cell receptor beta chain is drawn from a study of T cell responses to AZD1222 COVID-19 vaccine (dated by TCRdb to the early 2020s). In the study overall: Because spike-specific TCR depth and breadth did not differ between the two schedules, AZD1222 recipients who got a second dose at roughly 4 weeks were pooled with those who got a second dose at roughly 12 weeks. A total of 230 or so trial participants underwent TCR sequencing, of whom 200 to 220 received two doses of AZD1222 and some 26 received two doses of the MenACWY control vaccine. Enrollment into the trials was organized by age into subgroups of 18-55, 56-69 and 70-plus years, and those subgroups contained roughly 150, 30 and 60 TCR-sequenced participants, respectively. Here is what the overall study found, with its caveats: No day 14 peak-response samples were available, so repertoires were characterized only after the peak T cell response. The 56-69-year group was small, and its depth increase did not reach significance, likely because of low power. Only five to seven AZD1222 recipients were SARS-CoV-2 seropositive at baseline, limiting conclusions about previously exposed vaccinees. Vaccine-associated CD4 TCRs spanned the whole spike protein, with dominant responses in regions 160-218 and 743-854. After two AZD1222 doses, both the breadth and the depth of spike-specific TCRs were significantly higher than at day 0 and than in MenACWY recipients. Nearly half of unique spike-specific TCRs reportedly recognized epitopes outside regions mutated in the B.1.351 and B.1.1.7 variants. Most participants were white British and females outnumbered males, and the authors suggested that clonal diversity may have been underestimated.

Remarks on this clone: What this receptor recognizes is not known. It has no much larger one-base neighbor in the sample; base qualities were not kept.

According to the study, the label for this sample's time point signals: baseline before first vaccination. Vaccinee samples came from UK trials COV001 and COV002, including a single-blind randomized controlled phase 2/3 trial of AZD1222 (ChAdOx1 nCoV-19) in healthy adults. For TCRbeta chain sequencing, PBMC samples from trial participants were taken at day 0 and at day 28 after the second dose. According to the germline V gene, CDR1 reads SGHRS and CDR2 reads YFSETQ. Including cysteine and phenylalanine, the CDR3 has 14 amino acids. The only DNA kept is the CDR3, 42 bases in frame from the first base. The junction shows trimming of 0 bases on V and 3 bases on J, plus 10 bases between the germline ends. The CDR3 regions of human TCRbeta chains were subjected to immunosequencing. In the source study's methods: Repertoire TCRs were checked for matches against a reference library of SARS-CoV-2-specific TCRs that had been generated using the MIRA antigen-specificity platform. Breadth was defined as the fraction of unique TCRs that were SARS-CoV-2-associated. Depth was defined as the fraction of total T cells that were SARS-CoV-2-associated. Using the MIRA data, each spike-specific TCR was assigned both to the spike region to which the TCR was reactive and to a CD4 or CD8 class. Log10-transformed breadth and depth values were compared by one-way ANOVA with Sidak's multiple comparisons tests. Here the immuneACCESS table is served through TCRdb, limited to in-frame sequences with V and J called. Missing clones are a known gap in these copies; in checked studies unresolved V genes cover under half, and the rest lacks a known reason. The DNA was the basis for D and trimming; V, J and clone size are from that table. The sample table shows 150,000 to 180,000 clones, and about 87% are seen once. The ten largest clones add up to 3% to 3.5% of the sample.

The origin of this receptor is an adult in good health. Here the chain combines TRBV5-1 and TRBJ2-7; the D gene is perhaps TRBD1, on 6 matching bases. The sample in question was peripheral blood, obtained on day 0 of AZD1222 vaccination. Here is the DNA: TGCGCCAGCAGCTTGGACGACAGGTACTACGAGCAGTACTTC. It translates as CASSLDDRYYEQYF.